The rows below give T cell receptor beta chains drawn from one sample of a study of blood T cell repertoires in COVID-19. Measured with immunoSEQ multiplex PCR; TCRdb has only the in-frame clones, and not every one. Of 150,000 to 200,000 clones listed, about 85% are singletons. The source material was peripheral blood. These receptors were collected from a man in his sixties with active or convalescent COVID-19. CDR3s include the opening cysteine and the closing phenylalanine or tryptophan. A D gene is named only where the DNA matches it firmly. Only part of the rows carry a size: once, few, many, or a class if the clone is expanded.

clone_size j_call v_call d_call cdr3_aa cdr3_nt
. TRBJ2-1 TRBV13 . CASSLQAHYNEQFF TGTGCCAGCAGCTTACAGGCACACTACAATGAGCAGTTCTTC
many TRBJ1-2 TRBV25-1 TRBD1 CASSEAGQGYGYTF TGTGCCAGCAGTGAAGCGGGACAGGGATATGGCTACACCTTC
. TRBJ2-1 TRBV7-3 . CASSPYSGSYNEQFF TGTGCCAGCAGCCCATATAGTGGCTCCTACAATGAGCAGTTCTTC
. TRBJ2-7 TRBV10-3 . CAISESLQGEDEQYF TGTGCCATCAGTGAGTCGTTACAGGGAGAAGACGAGCAGTACTTC
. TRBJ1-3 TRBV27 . CASSLFPPGTGNTIYF TGTGCCAGCAGTTTATTCCCCCCAGGGACTGGAAACACCATATATTTT
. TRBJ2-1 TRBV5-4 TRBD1 CASSPRTGGYNEQFF TGTGCCAGCAGCCCTAGGACAGGGGGTTACAATGAGCAGTTCTTC
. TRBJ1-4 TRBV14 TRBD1 CASSHSRTGNTNEKLFF TGTGCCAGCAGCCATTCCAGGACAGGCAACACTAATGAAAAACTGTTTTTT
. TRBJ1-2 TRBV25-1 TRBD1 CASSEPRQGAVGYTF TGTGCCAGCAGTGAACCAAGACAGGGGGCGGTAGGCTACACCTTC
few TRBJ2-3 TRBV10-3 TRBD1 CAISPTGSKGTQYF TGTGCCATCAGCCCGACAGGGTCAAAGGGTACGCAGTATTTT
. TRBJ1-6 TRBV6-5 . CASSYTTDFNSPLHF TGTGCCAGCAGTTATACGACAGACTTTAATTCACCCCTCCACTTT
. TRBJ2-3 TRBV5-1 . CASSLTPAGARTDTQYF TGCGCCAGCAGCTTGACCCCAGCGGGCGCCCGCACAGATACGCAGTATTTT
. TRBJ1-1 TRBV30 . CAWRQQLNTEAFF TGTGCCTGGAGACAGCAGCTGAACACTGAAGCTTTCTTT
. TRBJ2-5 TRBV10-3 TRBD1 CAISTGQGGETQYF TGTGCCATCAGTACGGGACAGGGTGGTGAGACCCAGTACTTC